Reported below is one T cell receptor beta chain. The antigen remains undetermined. The sample is drawn from a study of shared clonotypes between healthy human individuals. General study results and limits: Naive subsets, compared against memory subsets, generally had larger estimated richness values.

Assay used: immunoSEQ multiplex PCR; TCRdb lists only in-frame clones, some missing. The table includes roughly 1,600,000 clones, roughly 98.5% detected once. Germline loops: CDR1 SGHRS, CDR2 YFSETQ. V lost 2 bases and J 0 bases, leaving 3 bases between the germline ends. This CDR3 is built from 12 residues. Memory CD4+ cells were the fraction left after CD45RA+ naive selection. The sequence was obtained from a man aged 25 to 40 in good health. Sequenced material: naive CD4+ T cells sorted from blood. This sample's subset: CD45RA+ positively selected. The V gene is TRBV5-1, the J gene TRBJ2-7; D uncertain. CDR3 residues: CASSLYSYEQYF. The CDR3 DNA reads TGCGCCAGCAGCTTATACTCCTACGAGCAGTACTTC.